This T cell receptor beta chain was found in a study of regulatory T cells in long-lasting Graves disease. Trimming pared 0 bases from V and 4 bases from J, leaving 12 bases between. From germline, CDR1 is SGHRS and CDR2 YFSETQ. The CDR3 extends over 15 amino acids. The time point: newly diagnosed GD, antithyroid drugs for less than 3 months. RNA from PBMCs was the source of the TCR library. In this sample, this clonotype turned up many times. Investigators prepared the TCR beta libraries by applying iRepertoire HTBI primers and Arm-PCR of CDR3 regions. TCRdb reprocessed the multiplex PCR reads via MiXCR and lists one record per CDR3 protein. The repertoire has around 450,000 distinct CDR3 sequences, 15% of them found once; the top ten carry around 15%. The same specimen was also included in a second study, on T cells in Graves' hyperthyroidism and ophthalmopathy. That investigation notes: With the HTBI primer set, the TCR CDR3 went through a first round of RT-PCR.

This clonotype originated in a woman in her twenties or thirties with Graves disease. The source material was peripheral blood mononuclear cells (PBMCs), sampled at new diagnosis, from a patient treated with antithyroid drugs. V is TRBV5-1 and J is TRBJ2-3; D is possibly TRBD2 (5 bases). This chain's CDR3 is CASSLARGNADTQYF. CDR3 sequence (DNA): TGCGCCAGCAGCTTGGCCCGAGGGAACGCAGATACGCAGTATTTT.